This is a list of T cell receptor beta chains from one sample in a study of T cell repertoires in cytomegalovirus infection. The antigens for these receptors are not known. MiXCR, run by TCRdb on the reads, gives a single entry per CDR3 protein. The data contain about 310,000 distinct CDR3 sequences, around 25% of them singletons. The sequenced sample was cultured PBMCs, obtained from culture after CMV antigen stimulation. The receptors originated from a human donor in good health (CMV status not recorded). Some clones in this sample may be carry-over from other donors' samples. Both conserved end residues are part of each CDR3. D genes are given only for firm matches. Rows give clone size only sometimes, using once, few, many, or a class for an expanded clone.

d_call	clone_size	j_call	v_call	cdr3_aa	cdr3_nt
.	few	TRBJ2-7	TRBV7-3	CASSLGLAPGEQYF	TGTGCCAGCAGCTTAGGTCTAGCTCCGGGGGAGCAGTACTTC
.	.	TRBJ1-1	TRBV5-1	CASSFRVVNTEAFF	TGCGCCAGCAGCTTCAGGGTTGTGAACACTGAAGCTTTCTTT
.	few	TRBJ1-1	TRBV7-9	CASSQGQGHTEAFF	TGTGCCAGCAGCCAGGGTCAGGGGCACACTGAAGCTTTCTTT
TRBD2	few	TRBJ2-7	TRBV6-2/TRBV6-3	CASSWTSVYEQYF	TGTGCCAGCAGCTGGACTAGCGTTTACGAGCAGTACTTC
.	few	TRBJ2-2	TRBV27	CASSEGFNTGELFF	TGTGCCAGCAGTGAGGGATTTAACACCGGGGAGCTGTTTTTT
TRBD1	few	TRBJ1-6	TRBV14	CASSQIGQGNSPLHF	TGTGCCAGCAGCCAAATCGGACAGGGAAATTCACCCCTCCACTTT
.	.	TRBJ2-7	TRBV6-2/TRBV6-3	CATGSSYEQYF	TGTGCTACAGGAAGCTCCTACGAGCAGTACTTC
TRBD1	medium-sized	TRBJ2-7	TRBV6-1	CASNKDRGRYEQYF	TGTGCCAGCAATAAGGACAGGGGGCGATACGAGCAGTACTTC
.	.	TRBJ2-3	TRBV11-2	CASSPTQKISQYF	TGTGCCAGCAGCCCGACGCAGAAAATCTCGCAGTATTTT
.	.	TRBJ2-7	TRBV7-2	CASSLGVGQQHEQYF	TGTGCCAGCAGCTTAGGAGTTGGGCAACAGCACGAGCAGTACTTC
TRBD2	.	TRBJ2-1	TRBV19	CASSTTREGLSHEQFF	TGTGCCAGTAGTACGACTCGGGAGGGCCTTTCCCATGAGCAGTTCTTC
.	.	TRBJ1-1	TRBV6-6	CASSVVAEAFF	TGTGCCAGCAGTGTAGTCGCTGAAGCTTTCTTT
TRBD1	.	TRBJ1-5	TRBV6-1	CASSASRSGTANQPQHF	TGTGCCAGCAGTGCTTCACGATCAGGGACAGCGAATCAGCCCCAGCATTTT
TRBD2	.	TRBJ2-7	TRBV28	CASSPIAGADSYEQYF	TGTGCCAGCAGTCCGATAGCGGGAGCTGACTCCTACGAGCAGTACTTC
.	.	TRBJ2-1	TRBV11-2	CASSSGTLLYYNEQFF	TGTGCCAGCAGCTCCGGGACGCTACTTTATTACAATGAGCAGTTCTTC